These T cell receptor beta chains were read from a single sample in a study of shared clonotypes between healthy human individuals. Clones were sequenced by immunoSEQ multiplex PCR, and TCRdb holds only the in-frame ones, with some missing. The repertoire holds around 370,000 clones, with 90% to 97% as singletons. The sample was memory CD8+ T cells sorted from blood. The receptors stem from a man aged 25-40 years in good health. Both conserved end residues are part of each CDR3. The D gene is left open where the match is weak. The size field is filled for only some rows; it gives once, few, many or a size class.

V,D,J,size,DNA,CDR3
TRBV5-1,NA,TRBJ2-1,NA,TGCGCCAGCAAGACCGTCCAGGGATCCTACAATGAGCAGTTCTTC,CASKTVQGSYNEQFF
TRBV19,NA,TRBJ2-5,NA,TGTGCCAGGGTCCGGGACCAAGAGACCCAGTACTTC,CARVRDQETQYF
TRBV28,TRBD2,TRBJ2-7,NA,TGTGCCAGCAGTTTATGGGGGACTAGCGGGAGTTACGAGCAGTACTTC,CASSLWGTSGSYEQYF
TRBV27,TRBD1,TRBJ2-7,NA,TGTGCCAGCAGTTATAGGGACAGGGGGATGTACGAGCAGTACTTC,CASSYRDRGMYEQYF
TRBV4-1,TRBD1,TRBJ1-1,NA,TGCGCCAGCAGCCTACTGACAGGGGGGGAAAACACTGAAGCTTTCTTT,CASSLLTGGENTEAFF
TRBV11-1,NA,TRBJ2-3,NA,TGTGCCAGCAGCCGCGTGCGGGGCTACACAGATACGCAGTATTTT,CASSRVRGYTDTQYF
TRBV10-3,TRBD1,TRBJ2-3,NA,TGTGCCATCACGGGGACAGCGGCAGATACGCAGTATTTT,CAITGTAADTQYF
TRBV5-5,NA,TRBJ2-7,NA,TGTGCCAGCAGCTTTGACCTCTACGAGCAGTACTTC,CASSFDLYEQYF
TRBV5-5,NA,TRBJ1-5,NA,TGTGCCAGCAGCCCCAGGGATCTCGGACAGCCCCAGCATTTT,CASSPRDLGQPQHF
TRBV25-1,TRBD1,TRBJ1-2,few,TGTGCCAGCAGTGATCGACAGGGAGGCGGCTACACCTTC,CASSDRQGGGYTF
TRBV10-3,NA,TRBJ1-3,NA,TGTGCCATCCGCACAGGGTCTGGAAACACCATATATTTT,CAIRTGSGNTIYF
TRBV7-9,TRBD2,TRBJ2-3,once,TGTGCCAGCAGCCCCCCGGGACTAGCGGGAGTAGGAAGCACAGATACGCAGTATTTT,CASSPPGLAGVGSTDTQYF
TRBV5-1,NA,TRBJ1-6,NA,TGCGCCAGCAGCTCATCTGGGGTAGATAATTCACCCCTCCACTTT,CASSSSGVDNSPLHF
TRBV18,TRBD2,TRBJ2-7,NA,TGTGCCAGCTCGCACGGACTAGCGGGAGAAGACGAGCAGTACTTC,CASSHGLAGEDEQYF
TRBV19,NA,TRBJ2-4,NA,TGTGCCAGTAGTATAGACCCGCGAGGGGTGCCCAGGAACATTCAGTACTTC,CASSIDPRGVPRNIQYF
TRBV4-2,NA,TRBJ1-2,NA,TGTGCCAGCAGCCTAAAGGTGCCAGGCGGGGATGGCTACACCTTC,CASSLKVPGGDGYTF
TRBV2,TRBD2,TRBJ2-7,NA,TGTGCCAGAGGGACTAGCGGGAGGATCGGGGCCTACGAGCAGTACTTC,CARGTSGRIGAYEQYF
TRBV9,TRBD2,TRBJ2-5,NA,TGTGCCAGCAGCGTAAATAGCGGGAGGCCCCAAGAGACCCAGTACTTC,CASSVNSGRPQETQYF
TRBV7-2,NA,TRBJ2-1,NA,TGTGCCAGCAGCCGTGGACGGTACAATGAGCAGTTCTTC,CASSRGRYNEQFF
TRBV20-1,NA,TRBJ2-1,once,TGCAGTGCTATTGGGGATGAGCAGTTCTTC,CSAIGDEQFF
TRBV9,NA,TRBJ2-7,once,TGTACCAGCAGCGTAGGGGGGATAGGGATCGAGCAGTACTTC,CTSSVGGIGIEQYF
TRBV30,TRBD2,TRBJ2-7,NA,TGTGCCTGGAGTGTACCCCGCCTAGTAGCGGGAGTTCCCGAGCAGTACTTC,CAWSVPRLVAGVPEQYF
TRBV30,TRBD2,TRBJ2-1,NA,TGTGCCTGGAGTGTAACTAGCGGCCCCTATGAGCAGTTCTTC,CAWSVTSGPYEQFF
TRBV28,NA,TRBJ1-5,NA,TGTGCCAGCACCGTCGGCAATCAGCCCCAGCATTTT,CASTVGNQPQHF
TRBV2,NA,TRBJ2-5,NA,TGTGCCAGCCTGGGCAGCAGGGTTTGGGAGACCCAGTACTTC,CASLGSRVWETQYF
TRBV25-1,NA,TRBJ1-2,NA,TGTGCCAGCAGTGAAGACGGTAACTATGGCTACACCTTC,CASSEDGNYGYTF
TRBV10-3,TRBD2,TRBJ2-3,NA,TGTGCCATCAGTGGGACTAGCGGCACAGATACGCAGTATTTT,CAISGTSGTDTQYF
TRBV28,NA,TRBJ2-3,NA,TGTGCCAGCAGTTTGACCCCGGGACTCCCTAGCACAGATACGCAGTATTTT,CASSLTPGLPSTDTQYF
TRBV5-1,NA,TRBJ2-7,NA,TGCGCCAGCAGCTCCCCCTGGGGGGGGCCCCCCTACGAGCAGTACTTC,CASSSPWGGPPYEQYF
TRBV11-2,NA,TRBJ1-3,NA,TGTGCCAGCAGCTTAGGGCAGGTGGGGGACACCATATATTTT,CASSLGQVGDTIYF